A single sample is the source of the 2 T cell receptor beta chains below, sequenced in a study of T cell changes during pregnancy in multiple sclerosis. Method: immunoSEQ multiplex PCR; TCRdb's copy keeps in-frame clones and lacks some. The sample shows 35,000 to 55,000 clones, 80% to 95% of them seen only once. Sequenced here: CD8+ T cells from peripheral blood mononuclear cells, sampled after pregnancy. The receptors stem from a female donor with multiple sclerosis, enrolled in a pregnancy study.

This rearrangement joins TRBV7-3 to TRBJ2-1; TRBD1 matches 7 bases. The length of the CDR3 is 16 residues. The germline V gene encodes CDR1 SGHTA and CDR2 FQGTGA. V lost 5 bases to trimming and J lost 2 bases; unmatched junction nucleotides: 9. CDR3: CASSPLTGAPYNEQFF. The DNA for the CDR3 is TGTGCCAGCAGCCCATTAACAGGGGCCCCCTACAATGAGCAGTTCTTC.

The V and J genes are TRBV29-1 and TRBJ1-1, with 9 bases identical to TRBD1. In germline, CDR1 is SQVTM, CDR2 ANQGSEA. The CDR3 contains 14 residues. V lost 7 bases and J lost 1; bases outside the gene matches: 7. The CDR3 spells CSAQDRGGNTEAFF. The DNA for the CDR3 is TGCAGCGCCCAGGACAGGGGAGGGAACACTGAAGCTTTCTTT. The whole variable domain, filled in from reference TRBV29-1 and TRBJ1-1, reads SAVISQKPSRDICQRGTSLTIQCQVDSQVTMMFWYRQQPGQSLTLIATANQGSEATYESGFVIDKFPISRPNLTFSTLTVSNMSPEDSSIYLCSAQDRGGNTEAFFGQGTRLTVV.